This TCR beta chain emerged from a study of Graves' ophthalmopathy and Graves' hyperthyroidism. The wider study: Peripheral blood (taken before any treatment) was collected at initial diagnosis.

This clonotype was found many times. V lost 1 base, J lost 5 bases, and 9 bases lay in between. CDR1 SNHLY and CDR2 FYNNEI come from the germline V gene. This CDR3 has 14 amino acids. The study amplified TCR beta CDR3 regions using RNA transcripts. Second-round multiplex PCR followed a first-round RT-PCR using HTBI primers. Each CDR3 protein gets one entry after TCRdb re-called the multiplex PCR reads with MiXCR. The sample includes about 390,000 distinct CDR3 sequences, about a sixth of them seen just once. Each hyperthyroidism patient was newly diagnosed, with under 2 months' duration, and aged 18 to 65.

Sequencing used peripheral blood. The J gene is TRBJ1-5, the V gene TRBV2; possible D gene TRBD1, 6 bases. This receptor was obtained from an adult woman with stable Graves' hyperthyroidism. The CDR3 nucleotides are TGTGCCAGCAGTGAAGGACAGGAGGATCAGCCCCAGCATTTT. This translates into CASSEGQEDQPQHF.